This T cell receptor (beta chain) was documented in a study of blood T cells in healthy people across ages. The second PCR ran roughly 6 to 12 cycles with a sample-barcoded 5' primer and J-beta primers. One entry per CDR3 protein results from TCRdb running MiXCR on the 5' RACE reads. The sample includes over 750,000 distinct CDR3 sequences, 20% to 25% seen only once; the top ten take 9.4%. Germline V gene sequence: CDR1 SQVTM, CDR2 ANQGSEA. V lost 6 bases and J 3 bases, leaving 17 bases between the germline ends. CDR3 length equals 14 residues. This same sample was also part of a study on T cells of mothers and their children.

The J gene is TRBJ1-1, the V gene TRBV29-1; D unresolved. This receptor was taken from a boy between 10 and 17 years old in good health. Sequencing was performed on blood. CDR3: CSVPVGGDDTEAFF. CDR3 in DNA: TGCAGCGTCCCCGTGGGTGGAGACGACACTGAAGCTTTCTTT.